Listed here is a single T cell receptor beta chain. These data come from a study of cytomegalovirus exposure and HLA in healthy donors. The CDR3 sequence is 16 residues long. With 4 bases clipped from V and 9 bases from J, the junction kept 10 bases outside the gene matches. CDR1 is WNHNN and CDR2 is SYGVQD in the germline V gene (reference sequence). PCR involved 60 Vbeta and 13 Jbeta primers. The data were produced by immunoSEQ multiplex PCR, yet TCRdb's version contains in-frame clones alone and is incomplete. The sample shows about 120,000 clones, over 75% of them seen only once. The sequence came from a woman aged 18-29 years in good health and CMV-seronegative. The sample comprised PBMCs. V is TRBV10-1 and J is TRBJ2-1, with TRBD2 identical over 12 bases. Here the CDR3 reads CASSGHLAGGLGEQFF. The DNA for the CDR3 is TGCGCCAGCAGTGGACACCTAGCGGGGGGGCTCGGTGAGCAGTTCTTC.